A single sample is the source of the 32 T cell receptor beta chains below, sequenced in a study of T-cell memory formation after mild COVID-19. Using its own MiXCR run on the 5' RACE reads, TCRdb lists one record per CDR3 protein. The table lists about 350,000 distinct CDR3 sequences, around 27% of them singletons, with about 13% in the top ten. The sequenced sample was PBMCs or a T cell subset sorted from them (not recorded which). The receptor source for this set is an adult woman who had mild COVID-19 (a few samples of this study predate the infection). Cell type and time point are not known.

This clonotype was counted a few times. V and J are TRBV4-3 and TRBJ2-1; 7 bases align to TRBD2. With 4 bases clipped from V and 7 bases from J, the junction kept 10 bases outside the gene matches. This CDR3 is 15 amino acids long. CDR1 and CDR2 (germline): LGHNA, YSLEER. CDR3 in amino acids: CASSLGRMVTNEQFF. CDR3 bases: TGCGCCAGCAGCCTCGGGAGGATGGTAACGAATGAGCAGTTCTTC.

The gene calls are TRBV9 and TRBJ2-1, with 11 bases that match TRBD2. Trimming took 0 bases from V and 7 from J; bases not matched to a gene: 6. This CDR3 spans 16 amino acids. Germline CDR1 reads SGDLS; CDR2 reads YYNGEE. The CDR3 sequence is CASSVDLAGGWNEQFF. The CDR3 coding sequence is TGTGCCAGCAGCGTAGACCTAGCGGGAGGTTGGAATGAGCAGTTCTTC.

This clonotype has just a few counts. The genes are TRBV6-5 and TRBJ2-7; D is possibly TRBD2 (6 bases). V lost 6 bases and J lost 4, with 13 bases in between. The CDR3 runs 13 residues. Germline CDR1 MNHEY, CDR2 SVGAGI. The CDR3 is CASSSWRGYEQYF. The CDR3 DNA reads TGTGCCAGCAGCTCGTGGAGGGGATACGAGCAGTACTTC.

The V call is TRBV27, the J call TRBJ2-7, with TRBD2 as a possible D gene (5 bases). The germline gives CDR1 MNHEY, CDR2 SMNVEV (reference sequence). This CDR3 has 16 amino acids. V was cut by 3 bases and J by 3 bases, with 18 bases left in between. CDR3 residues: CASSLNGALAHYEQYF. In nucleotides, the CDR3 is TGTGCCAGCAGTTTGAACGGTGCGCTAGCCCACTACGAGCAGTACTTC.

This chain connects TRBV12-3 or TRBV12-4 to TRBJ2-5; TRBD2 might be the D (6 bases). CDR3 length equals 12 residues. Trimming took 4 bases from V and 5 from J, leaving 8 bases between them. CDR3 DNA: TGTGCCAGCAGTTGGAGCGGGGAGACCCAGTACTTC. It translates to CASSWSGETQYF.

The J gene is TRBJ2-7, the V gene TRBV4-2, with 11 bases identical to TRBD2. Germline V gene lookup returns CDR1 LGHNA and CDR2 YNFKEQ. The CDR3 loop spans 18 amino acids. V was clipped by 0 bases and J by 0 bases; unmatched bases: 7. This CDR3 is CASSQDPRLAGTSYEQYF. As DNA, the CDR3 is TGTGCCAGCAGCCAAGATCCCAGACTAGCGGGGACCTCCTACGAGCAGTACTTC.

The CDR3 loop is CASSQSTGARKKAFF. The DNA for the CDR3 is TGTGCCAGCAGTCAATCGACAGGCGCTCGAAAAAAAGCTTTCTTT. The V gene is TRBV12-3 or TRBV12-4, the J gene TRBJ1-1; tentatively, D is TRBD1 (6 bases). CDR3 length equals 15 residues. The V end was cut by 5 bases, the J end by 9 bases, with 22 bases between.

The table lists this clonotype with a count of one. The chain employs TRBV12-3 or TRBV12-4 and TRBJ1-1; D not resolved. With 5 bases removed from V and 4 bases from J, the gap between germline ends came to 17 bases. This CDR3 spans 15 amino acids. This CDR3 is CASSHPGRDRTEAFF. Written as DNA, the CDR3 is TGTGCCAGCAGTCACCCAGGACGAGATCGCACTGAAGCTTTCTTT.

V is TRBV18 and J is TRBJ2-5, with 7 positions matching TRBD2. V dropped 1 base and J dropped 3; count of bases not matched to a gene: 2. This CDR3 comprises 14 residues. Germline V gene data show CDR1 as KGHSH and CDR2 as LQKENI. In DNA form, the CDR3 reads TGTGCCAGCTCACCACAGCGGGGTAAAGAGACCCAGTACTTC. This encodes CASSPQRGKETQYF.

This clonotype was found many times. V and J are TRBV7-2 and TRBJ2-3; 11 nucleotides align to TRBD2. The V gene's germline CDR1 is SGHTA and CDR2 FQGNSA. J gave up 6 bases and V 2 bases, and 7 bases lay outside the gene matches. The CDR3 covers 16 residues. The CDR3 here is CASSLTSGSGGDTQYF. CDR3 DNA: TGTGCCAGCAGCTTAACTAGCGGGAGTGGTGGGGATACGCAGTATTTT. The variable domain in full, with the rest retrieved from reference TRBV7-2 and TRBJ2-3, is GAGVSQSPSNKVTEKGKDVELRCDPISGHTALYWYRQSLGQGLEFLIYFQGNSAPDKSGLPSDRFSAERTGGSVSTLTIQRTQQEDSAVYLCASSLTSGSGGDTQYFGPGTRLTVL.

This clonotype has just a few counts. This chain links TRBV20-1 with TRBJ2-3; the D gene could be TRBD1 or TRBD2 (5 bases each). Trimming cost V 6 bases and J 3 bases, with 16 bases left between them. Germline loops: CDR1 DFQATT, CDR2 SNEGSKA (reference sequence). The CDR3 consists of 14 residues. The CDR3 bases are TGCAGTGCCCAGTGGGGGTTGAGAACAGATACGCAGTATTTT. Translating it yields CSAQWGLRTDTQYF.

This clonotype came up a few times. V and J are TRBV7-9 and TRBJ2-3, with D possibly TRBD2 on 6 matching bases. Trimming took 2 bases from V and 9 from J, leaving 27 bases between them. This CDR3 spans 18 amino acids. Germline V CDR1 and CDR2: SEHNR, FQNEAQ (reference sequence). In nucleotides, the CDR3 is TGTGCCAGCAGCTTACGGTCCCGTGGCGGGGACGCCGGGCTCACGCAGTATTTT. Encoded protein: CASSLRSRGGDAGLTQYF.

This clonotype has only a few counts. The chain combines TRBV5-1 with TRBJ2-2; 9 bases are a match to TRBD1. This CDR3 has 16 residues. The trim removed 4 bases at V and 5 bases at J, leaving 9 bases unmatched. Germline loops: CDR1 SGHRS, CDR2 YFSETQ. The CDR3 coding sequence is TGCGCCAGCAGCCTTCAGCCGACAGGGGGGACCGGGGAGCTGTTTTTT. It translates to CASSLQPTGGTGELFF.

The rearrangement links TRBV3-1 to TRBJ2-7, with D perhaps given as TRBD1 or TRBD2 (5 bases each). Trimming removed 1 base at V and 4 bases at J, with 17 bases between. Germline V gene data show CDR1 as LGHDT and CDR2 as YNNKEL (reference sequence). The CDR3 loop spans 16 amino acids. The CDR3 DNA sequence: TGTGCCAGCAGCCAAGGCCCGCCAGGGACCTTTTACGAGCAGTACTTC. This gives the protein CASSQGPPGTFYEQYF.

This clonotype was seen only a few times. The chain joins TRBV7-8 to TRBJ2-1; a weak D match, TRBD2 (5 bases). From germline, CDR1 is SGHVS and CDR2 FQNEAQ. The CDR3 runs to 14 residues. With 0 bases removed from V and 9 bases from J, the gap between germline ends came to 12 bases. The CDR3: CASSLADLGSEQFF. DNA of the CDR3: TGTGCCAGCAGCTTAGCGGATCTGGGGAGTGAGCAGTTCTTC.

There are a few counts of this clonotype. The chain combines TRBV10-3 with TRBJ2-6; tentatively, D is TRBD2 (5 bases). Germline V gene lookup returns CDR1 ENHRY and CDR2 SYGVKD. Trimming stripped 8 bases from V and 0 bases from J, with 20 bases between. The CDR3 sequence is 18 residues long. The CDR3 loop reads CAISIGRGFYSGANVLTF. CDR3 bases: TGTGCCATCTCCATTGGGCGCGGGTTTTACTCTGGGGCCAACGTCCTGACTTTC.

The rearrangement uses TRBV15 and TRBJ2-1; D possibly matches TRBD1 or TRBD2 (5 bases each). V lost 0 bases to trimming and J lost 12 bases, with 18 bases between them. The length of the CDR3 is 15 residues. Germline loops: CDR1 LNHNV, CDR2 YYDKDF (reference sequence). The DNA of the CDR3 is TGTGCCACCAGCAGAGATTTTGGGGGATCGGGGACGCAGTTCTTC. This gives the protein CATSRDFGGSGTQFF.

The V and J genes are TRBV6-2 or TRBV6-3 and TRBJ2-1, with TRBD2 matching over 10 bases. There are 17 residues in the CDR3. V trimming: 2 bases; J trimming: 2 bases; junction bases outside the gene matches: 6. CDR1 is MNHEY and CDR2 is SVGEGT in the germline V gene. The CDR3 sequence: CASSYTLAGGPYNEQFF. The CDR3 DNA follows: TGTGCCAGCAGTTACACCTTAGCGGGAGGCCCCTACAATGAGCAGTTCTTC.

The V gene is TRBV27, the J gene TRBJ1-2, with TRBD1 matching 11 bases. CDR1 and CDR2 (germline): MNHEY, SMNVEV (reference sequence). This CDR3 contains 17 residues. With V trimmed by 7 bases and J by 4 bases, 14 bases remained unmatched. The CDR3 reads CASKGFGTGTGGYGYTF. DNA for the CDR3: TGTGCCAGCAAAGGCTTTGGTACCGGGACAGGGGGCTATGGCTACACCTTC.

This clonotype came up many times. The V and J genes are TRBV12-3 or TRBV12-4 and TRBJ2-7; the D gene could be TRBD1 or TRBD2 (5 bases each). There are 13 residues in the CDR3. V was pared by 9 bases and J by 3 bases, with 15 bases between. CDR3 sequence: CASTRGVGYEQYF. CDR3 DNA: TGTGCCAGTACCCGAGGGGTAGGCTACGAGCAGTACTTC.

The chain couples TRBV9 to TRBJ2-7; no definite D call. CDR3 length: 11 amino acids. The germline V and J ends were trimmed by 0 bases and 6 bases, with 4 bases remaining between them. Germline V lookup: CDR1 SGDLS, CDR2 YYNGEE. The CDR3 loop is CASSVGSEQYF. CDR3 nucleotides: TGTGCCAGCAGCGTAGGGAGCGAGCAGTACTTC.

This clonotype appeared a few times. The V and J genes are TRBV4-3 and TRBJ2-2; a weak D match, TRBD1 (6 bases). The CDR3 is 16 residues long. With 0 bases removed from V and 6 bases from J, the gap between germline ends came to 14 bases. Looked up from germline, CDR1 is LGHNA and CDR2 is YSLEER. As DNA, the CDR3 is TGCGCCAGCAGCCAAGAGACTCAGGGGATCGCCGGGGAGCTGTTTTTT. Amino acid sequence: CASSQETQGIAGELFF.

The chain employs TRBV10-3 and TRBJ2-6, with 7 positions matching TRBD1. Trimming took 0 bases from V and 2 from J; bases not matched to a gene: 4. There are 17 residues in the CDR3. The germline CDR1 and CDR2 sequences are ENHRY and SYGVKD. The CDR3 here is CAISESRGPAGANVLTF. CDR3 nucleotide sequence: TGTGCCATCAGTGAGTCAAGGGGGCCAGCTGGGGCCAACGTCCTGACTTTC.

V usage is TRBV20-1 and J usage is TRBJ2-3; 8 nucleotides match TRBD1. Trimming took 1 base from V and 0 from J; bases not matched to a gene: 6. Looked up from germline, CDR1 is DFQATT and CDR2 is SNEGSKA (reference sequence). CDR3 length: 16 amino acids. CDR3 DNA: TGCAGTGCTAGAGTGTTCAGGGGGCGAAGCACAGATACGCAGTATTTT. Amino acid sequence: CSARVFRGRSTDTQYF.

The chain couples TRBV6-6 to TRBJ2-3; D remains ambiguous. CDR1 and CDR2 (germline): MNHNY, SVGAGI (reference sequence). The CDR3 has 15 residues. V lost 2 bases and J lost 4, with 13 bases in between. CDR3 DNA: TGTGCCAGCAGTTACCGGTCAAGCCCCTCAGATACGCAGTATTTT. The encoded protein is CASSYRSSPSDTQYF.

This clonotype occurred a few times. The chain joins TRBV6-5 to TRBJ2-6, with D unresolved. The CDR3 runs 15 residues. The V end was cut by 6 bases, the J end by 1 base, with 10 bases between. Germline CDR1 reads MNHEY; CDR2 reads SVGAGI. In nucleotides, the CDR3 is TGTGCCAGCAGCCCCTACAGTTCTGGGGCCAACGTCCTGACTTTC. It translates to CASSPYSSGANVLTF.

This clonotype was detected only a few times. The chain carries TRBV29-1 and TRBJ1-2; a weak D match, TRBD1 (6 bases). Germline values: CDR1 SQVTM, CDR2 ANQGSEA. This CDR3 is 12 amino acids long. The V gene lost 5 bases and the J gene lost 8 bases, with 15 bases spanning the gap. CDR3 sequence: CSVPGEYGGYTF. The CDR3 nucleotides are TGCAGCGTTCCAGGGGAATATGGCGGCTACACCTTC.

In its sample, this clonotype was seen once. J is TRBJ2-5 and V is TRBV6-1; TRBD1 matches 10 bases. The V segment lost 8 bases and the J segment 2 bases; nucleotides outside the gene matches: 14. The CDR3 extends over 17 amino acids. The V gene's germline CDR1 is MNHNS and CDR2 SASEGT. The CDR3 DNA is TGTGCCAGCCTTCTCTATCCGGGACAGGGGTTTCAAGAGACCCAGTACTTC. The encoded protein is CASLLYPGQGFQETQYF.

Here the CDR3 reads CASSPGLAVLRADTQYF. The CDR3 DNA reads as TGTGCCAGCAGTCCTGGACTAGCGGTCCTGAGGGCAGATACGCAGTATTTT. The chain links TRBV6-2 or TRBV6-3 to TRBJ2-3, with 10 bases matching TRBD2. V trimming: 5 bases; J trimming: 4 bases; junction bases outside the gene matches: 12. The germline gives CDR1 MNHEY, CDR2 SVGEGT. This CDR3 region has 17 residues.

The rearrangement uses TRBV4-3 and TRBJ1-3; a weak D match, TRBD1 (6 bases). Germline V gives CDR1 LGHNA, CDR2 YSLEER. Trimming cost V 6 bases and J 6 bases, with 15 bases left between them. The CDR3 is made up of 14 amino acids. In DNA form, the CDR3 reads TGCGCCAGCAGTGAGGGACATCGGGAAAACACCATATATTTT. It is translated as CASSEGHRENTIYF.

The chain carries TRBV28 and TRBJ2-1; 10 positions match TRBD2. J gave up 6 bases and V 9 bases, and 8 bases lay outside the gene matches. The CDR3 has 14 amino acids. The V gene's germline CDR1 is MDHEN and CDR2 SYDVKM. In DNA, the CDR3 is TGTGCCAGTTGCCAAGCGGGAGGGGCCAATGAGCAGTTCTTC. Translated, it gives CASCQAGGANEQFF.

There are a few counts of this clonotype. V gene TRBV12-3 or TRBV12-4 combines with J gene TRBJ2-5, with D possibly being TRBD2 (5 bases). The CDR3 spans 13 residues. V was trimmed by 7 bases and J by 10 bases, leaving 19 bases between them. The CDR3 sequence is CASTGGLQGGQYF. DNA for the CDR3: TGTGCCAGCACTGGCGGGCTTCAAGGTGGCCAGTACTTC.